Below are 30 T cell receptor beta chains sequenced from a single sample in a study of cytomegalovirus exposure and HLA in healthy donors. The PCR contained 60 Vbeta and 13 Jbeta primers. TCRdb's copy holds only in-frame clones and misses some; the assay was immunoSEQ multiplex PCR. The data show almost 70,000 clones, more than 60% seen once. Source material: PBMCs. The receptors shown here come from a male donor in good health and CMV-seropositive.

This clone was picked up a small number of times. The chain couples TRBV7-2 to TRBJ1-1, with 8 bases lining up with TRBD1. Germline V gene lookup returns CDR1 SGHTA and CDR2 FQGNSA. The ends lost 3 bases at V and 0 bases at J; junction bases unmatched: 6. This CDR3 has 16 residues. The DNA of the CDR3 is TGTGCCAGCAGCTTCAGGGGGCGAGGGATGAACACTGAAGCTTTCTTT. The encoded protein is CASSFRGRGMNTEAFF.

This clone has just a few counts. The chain joins TRBV6-1 to TRBJ1-6; 10 bases align to TRBD1. CDR1 and CDR2 (germline): MNHNS, SASEGT. V gave up 4 bases and J gave up 8 bases; unmatched junction bases: 8. This CDR3 is 16 amino acids long. CDR3 in amino acids: CASSGDGGQGYSPLHF. CDR3 DNA sequence: TGTGCCAGCAGTGGCGACGGGGGACAGGGGTATTCACCCCTCCACTTT.

This clone was seen only a few times. The rearrangement links TRBV5-6 to TRBJ1-2, with a weak D call TRBD1 (5 bases). Trimming took off 1 base at V and 8 bases at J, with 9 bases between the two ends. The CDR3 is 12 residues long. Germline CDR1 is SGHDT and CDR2 is YYEEEE. The CDR3 here is CASSLWGSGYTF. The CDR3 DNA follows: TGTGCCAGCAGCTTGTGGGGCTCCGGCTACACCTTC.

The rearrangement joins TRBV7-2 to TRBJ1-2; 7 bases line up with TRBD1. V was pared by 2 bases and J by 5 bases, with 8 bases of the junction left unmatched. CDR3 length: 15 amino acids. Germline CDR1 is SGHTA and CDR2 is FQGNSA. The CDR3 here is CASSLRSTGPYGYTF. The CDR3 coding sequence is TGTGCCAGCAGCTTAAGATCGACAGGGCCTTATGGCTACACCTTC. Drawing the rest from reference TRBV7-2 and TRBJ1-2, the complete variable domain is GAGVSQSPSNKVTEKGKDVELRCDPISGHTALYWYRQSLGQGLEFLIYFQGNSAPDKSGLPSDRFSAERTGGSVSTLTIQRTQQEDSAVYLCASSLRSTGPYGYTFGSGTRLTVV.

The rearrangement joins TRBV5-5 to TRBJ2-6; TRBD1 matches 10 bases. V lost 5 bases, J lost 0 bases, and 8 bases stayed unmatched. The CDR3 sequence is 18 residues long. Germline V gives CDR1 SGHKS, CDR2 YYEKEE (reference sequence). CDR3 region: CASSWGQGRSSGANVLTF. The CDR3 nucleotides are TGTGCCAGCAGTTGGGGACAGGGGCGGAGCTCTGGGGCCAACGTCCTGACTTTC. The variable domain in full, completed from reference TRBV5-5 and TRBJ2-6, reads DAGVTQSPTHLIKTRGQQVTLRCSPISGHKSVSWYQQVLGQGPQFIFQYYEKEERGRGNFPDRFSARQFPNYSSELNVNALLLGDSALYLCASSWGQGRSSGANVLTFGAGSRLTVL.

This clone was counted only a few times. The chain employs TRBV7-9 and TRBJ1-1; D is perhaps TRBD1 (6 bases). Trimming took 5 bases from V and 0 from J, leaving 16 bases between them. The CDR3 totals 16 residues. Germline V gene data show CDR1 as SEHNR and CDR2 as FQNEAQ (reference sequence). CDR3 coding DNA: TGTGCCAGCAGCCCGATTTCAGGGGCGATGAACACTGAAGCTTTCTTT. Its translation: CASSPISGAMNTEAFF.

This clone was seen more than once but under ten times. The rearrangement joins TRBV7-9 to TRBJ1-4, with 7 bases fitting TRBD1. Germline V gene lookup returns CDR1 SEHNR and CDR2 FQNEAQ (reference sequence). After removal of 2 bases from V and 5 bases from J, the junction contained 5 bases not matched to a gene. The CDR3 is 15 amino acids. The CDR3 reads CASSLMGQNNEKLFF. The CDR3 DNA is TGTGCCAGCAGCTTAATGGGACAGAACAATGAAAAACTGTTTTTT.

The genes are TRBV4-1 and TRBJ2-1, with TRBD1 matching 10 bases. The CDR3 totals 14 residues. The germline CDR1 and CDR2 sequences are MGHRA and YSYEKL. V was pared by 7 bases and J by 8 bases, with 8 bases of the junction left unmatched. CDR3: CASTRQGAGDEQFF. CDR3 bases: TGCGCCAGCACTCGACAGGGGGCAGGGGATGAGCAGTTCTTC.

J is TRBJ1-1 and V is TRBV7-7, with D uncertain. V lost 3 bases to trimming and J lost 5 bases, with 10 bases between them. The CDR3 runs 13 residues. CDR1 is SSHAT and CDR2 is FNYEAQ in the germline V gene (reference sequence). CDR3 bases: TGTGCCAGCAGCTTCAACAGCGGAACTGAAGCTTTCTTT. Its translation is CASSFNSGTEAFF. The whole variable domain, remainder taken from reference TRBV7-7 and TRBJ1-1, is GAGVSQSPRYKVTKRGQDVTLRCDPISSHATLYWYQQALGQGPEFLTYFNYEAQPDKSGLPSDRFSAERPEGSISTLTIQRTEQRDSAMYRCASSFNSGTEAFFGQGTRLTVV.

CDR3 DNA sequence: TGTGCCAGCAGTGAAAGGGGAGAGACCCAGTACTTC. It is translated as CASSERGETQYF. The V and J genes are TRBV6-5 and TRBJ2-5; possible D gene TRBD1, 5 bases. V shed 5 bases and J shed 4 bases, with 8 bases lying between them. Germline CDR1 reads MNHEY; CDR2 reads SVGAGI. The CDR3 is 12 residues long.

The sample holds a few counts of this clone. V gene TRBV7-2 combines with J gene TRBJ2-1; 8 bases agree with TRBD2. The CDR3 sequence is 15 residues long. The J segment lost 0 bases and the V segment lost 5 bases, leaving 3 bases of the junction unmatched. CDR1 is SGHTA, CDR2 FQGNSA, per germline. In DNA, the CDR3 is TGTGCCAGCAGCCCCACTAGCGGCTCCTACAATGAGCAGTTCTTC. This gives the protein CASSPTSGSYNEQFF.

J is TRBJ2-7 and V is TRBV11-2; TRBD2 matches at 8 bases. There are 12 residues in the CDR3. The germline V gene encodes CDR1 SGHAT and CDR2 FQNNGV. V shed 5 bases, J shed 6 bases, and the junction held 3 bases outside the gene matches. The CDR3 DNA follows: TGTGCCAGCAGCCCGGGGGGGCGCGAGCAGTACTTC. This sequence encodes CASSPGGREQYF.

V is TRBV19 and J is TRBJ1-1; tentatively, D is TRBD1 (5 bases). Germline assignment: CDR1 LNHDA and CDR2 SQIVND (reference sequence). Deletions cut 6 bases from V and 3 bases from J, with 11 bases between. This CDR3 contains 13 residues. The CDR3 loop reads CASSPDRYTEAFF. CDR3 sequence (DNA): TGTGCCAGTAGCCCCGACAGATACACTGAAGCTTTCTTT.

CDR3 in amino acids: CASSLARQGDTGELFF. DNA for the CDR3: TGCGCCAGCAGCTTGGCCAGACAGGGTGACACCGGGGAGCTGTTTTTT. V and J are TRBV5-1 and TRBJ2-2; TRBD1 matches at 7 bases. This CDR3 comprises 16 residues. Looked up from germline, CDR1 is SGHRS and CDR2 is YFSETQ. V was clipped by 0 bases and J by 3 bases; unmatched bases: 5.

The chain combines TRBV6-5 with TRBJ2-1, with 7 bases matching TRBD1. From germline, CDR1 is MNHEY and CDR2 SVGAGI. CDR3 length: 14 residues. J gave up 5 bases and V 4 bases, and 5 bases lay outside the gene matches. The CDR3 reads CASSFRQGHNEQFF. The CDR3 DNA reads TGTGCCAGCAGTTTCCGACAGGGCCACAATGAGCAGTTCTTC.

The chain has TRBV4-3 and TRBJ1-6; the D gene is possibly TRBD1 (6 bases). Looked up from germline, CDR1 is LGHNA and CDR2 is YSLEER. The CDR3 spans 14 residues. V lost 1 base to trimming and J lost 7 bases, with 8 bases between them. CDR3 nucleotides: TGCGCCAGCAGCCAAGGGACAGCGAATTCACCCCTCCACTTT. Translation gives CASSQGTANSPLHF.

The V and J genes are TRBV6-1 and TRBJ2-7, with a weak D call TRBD2 (6 bases). The CDR3 sequence is 15 residues long. V gave up 4 bases and J gave up 2 bases, with 15 bases separating them. In germline, CDR1 is MNHNS, CDR2 SASEGT. CDR3: CASSGGSGLAYEQYF. The CDR3 DNA sequence: TGTGCCAGCAGTGGGGGATCGGGACTGGCCTACGAGCAGTACTTC.

This clone was seen a few times. The chain joins TRBV7-8 to TRBJ2-3; 8 bases are shared with TRBD2. The CDR3 length is 16 residues. Germline lookup yields CDR1 SGHVS and CDR2 FQNEAQ. V was clipped by 5 bases and J by 4 bases; unmatched bases: 11. This CDR3 is CASSRYSRGGPDTQYF. DNA of the CDR3: TGTGCCAGCAGCCGCTATTCACGGGGGGGCCCAGATACGCAGTATTTT.

The chain has TRBV7-2 and TRBJ2-2; 10 bases match TRBD2. V was clipped by 2 bases and J by 5 bases; unmatched bases: 8. Germline V gene data show CDR1 as SGHTA and CDR2 as FQGNSA. The CDR3 sequence is 17 residues long. CDR3 DNA sequence: TGTGCCAGCAGCTTAAGGTTGCAGCGGGGGGGTACCGGGGAGCTGTTTTTT. Protein sequence: CASSLRLQRGGTGELFF.

The chain links TRBV21-1 to TRBJ2-1; the table gives TRBD2 as D, unverified against the DNA. TRBV21-1 is noted as a pseudogene. This CDR3 is built from 17 residues. CDR3 in DNA: TGTGCCAGCAGCAAGGCCTCGGGCGGGGGGGCCTTAAATGAGCAGTTCTTC. Its translation: CASSKASGGGALNEQFF.

This clone has just a few counts. The chain recombines TRBV19 with TRBJ2-3, with 9 bases aligning to TRBD1. Germline V gene sequence: CDR1 LNHDA, CDR2 SQIVND (reference sequence). The V segment lost 10 bases and the J segment 3 bases; nucleotides outside the gene matches: 8. The CDR3 consists of 14 residues. CDR3 DNA sequence: TGTGCCACCCAGGACAGGGGCTTAACAGATACGCAGTATTTT. Protein sequence: CATQDRGLTDTQYF.

V usage is TRBV21-1 and J usage is TRBJ2-4; whether TRBD2, the table's D call, matches the DNA was not checked. TRBV21-1 represents a pseudogene. This CDR3 is built from 11 residues. CDR3 region: CASSRGLIQYF. The CDR3 DNA is TGTGCCAGCAGCAGAGGACTGATTCAGTACTTC.

CDR3 sequence reads: CAISQGQETQYF. CDR3 DNA: TGTGCCATCAGTCAGGGCCAAGAGACCCAGTACTTC. The rearrangement uses TRBV10-3 and TRBJ2-5; TRBD1 is a possible D gene (5 bases). Between the trimmed V and J ends, which lost 5 bases and 1 base, there was a span of 5 bases. The CDR3 extends over 12 amino acids. CDR1 and CDR2 from the germline V gene are ENHRY and SYGVKD.

The table lists this clone with a count of one. The gene calls are TRBV5-1 and TRBJ2-1; 14 nucleotides line up with TRBD2. V lost 3 bases, J lost 6 bases, and 11 bases stayed unmatched. CDR1 is SGHRS and CDR2 is YFSETQ in the germline V gene. The CDR3 sequence is 18 residues long. The CDR3 DNA sequence: TGCGCCAGCAGCTCCAGGACTAGCGGGGGGTGGGGAAGCAATGAGCAGTTCTTC. It translates to CASSSRTSGGWGSNEQFF.

The rearrangement uses TRBV28 and TRBJ2-5, with 8 bases identical to TRBD1. The J call is doubtful: the DNA matches TRBJ2-7 better. Germline lookup yields CDR1 MDHEN and CDR2 SYDVKM. The CDR3 loop spans 15 amino acids. The CDR3 bases are TGTGCCAGCAGTTTATCTCGGACAGGGCCCTACGAGCAGTACTTC. As protein: CASSLSRTGPYEQYF.

This chain joins TRBV6-5 and TRBJ2-5; TRBD2 matches 8 bases. V gave up 10 bases and J gave up 5 bases; unmatched junction bases: 12. Per germline, CDR1 MNHEY and CDR2 SVGAGI. The CDR3 extends over 14 amino acids. The chain's CDR3 is CANINLRGGETQYF. DNA of the CDR3: TGTGCCAACATTAACCTTCGGGGGGGGGAGACCCAGTACTTC.

This chain joins TRBV27 and TRBJ1-3, with TRBD1 identical over 9 bases. The V and J ends lost 8 bases and 0 bases, in that order; junction bases with no gene match: 5. Germline loops: CDR1 MNHEY, CDR2 SMNVEV (reference sequence). The CDR3 is made up of 15 amino acids. The CDR3 here is CASGTGPISGNTIYF. The CDR3 region has the DNA TGTGCCAGCGGGACAGGGCCCATCTCTGGAAACACCATATATTTT.

The rearrangement uses TRBV5-1 and TRBJ2-2; D perhaps matches TRBD1 (7 bases). V lost 4 bases and J 4 bases, leaving 17 bases between the germline ends. Germline CDR1 reads SGHRS; CDR2 reads YFSETQ. This CDR3 spans 16 amino acids. CDR3 coding DNA: TGCGCCAGCAGCGCGGGACCTTACAGGGGCACCGGGGAGCTGTTTTTT. Translated: CASSAGPYRGTGELFF.

This clone has just a few counts. DNA for the CDR3: TGTGCCAGTAGAGGGACAGGGGGTACGGACATTCAGTACTTC. As protein: CASRGTGGTDIQYF. V usage is TRBV19 and J usage is TRBJ2-4; 11 nucleotides align to TRBD1. The CDR3 contains 14 residues. Germline assignment: CDR1 LNHDA and CDR2 SQIVND (reference sequence). V lost 6 bases and J lost 8; bases outside the gene matches: 6.

The CDR3 spells CASSRSASSYEQYF. The CDR3 DNA reads as TGTGCCAGCAGCCGTAGCGCTAGCTCCTACGAGCAGTACTTC. The rearrangement links TRBV7-9 to TRBJ2-7; D might be TRBD2 (5 bases). CDR1 is SEHNR, CDR2 FQNEAQ, per germline (reference sequence). The CDR3 is 14 amino acids. V lost 5 bases to trimming and J lost 0 bases, with 11 bases between them.